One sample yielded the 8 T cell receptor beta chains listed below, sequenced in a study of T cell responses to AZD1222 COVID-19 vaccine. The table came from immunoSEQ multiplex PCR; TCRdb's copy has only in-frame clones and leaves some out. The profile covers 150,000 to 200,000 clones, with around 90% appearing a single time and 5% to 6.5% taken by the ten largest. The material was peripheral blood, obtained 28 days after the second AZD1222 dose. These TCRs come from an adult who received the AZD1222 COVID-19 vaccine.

This chain's CDR3 is CASSLSGTSRRTQYF. The CDR3 nucleotides are TGTGCCAGCAGCCTGAGCGGGACTAGCAGGAGGACGCAGTATTTT. The chain has TRBV3-1 (or the pseudogene TRBV3-2) and TRBJ2-3, with 9 positions matching TRBD2. This CDR3 spans 15 amino acids. V lost 4 bases, J lost 9 bases, and 11 bases stayed unmatched. CDR1 is LGHDT, CDR2 YNNKEL, per germline (reference sequence).

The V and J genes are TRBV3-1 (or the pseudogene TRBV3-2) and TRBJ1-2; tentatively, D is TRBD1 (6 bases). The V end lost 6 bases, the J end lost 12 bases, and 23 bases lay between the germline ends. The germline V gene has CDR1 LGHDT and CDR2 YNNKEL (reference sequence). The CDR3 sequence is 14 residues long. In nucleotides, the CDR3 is TGTGCCAGCAGACAACAGGGCTCCCGGGGGAGAGACACCTTC. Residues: CASRQQGSRGRDTF.

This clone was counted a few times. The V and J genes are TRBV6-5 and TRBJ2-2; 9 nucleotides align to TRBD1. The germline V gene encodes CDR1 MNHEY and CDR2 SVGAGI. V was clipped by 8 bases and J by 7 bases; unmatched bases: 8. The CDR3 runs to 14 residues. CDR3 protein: CASRKQGAGGELFF. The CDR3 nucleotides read TGTGCCAGCCGCAAACAGGGGGCGGGCGGGGAGCTGTTTTTT.

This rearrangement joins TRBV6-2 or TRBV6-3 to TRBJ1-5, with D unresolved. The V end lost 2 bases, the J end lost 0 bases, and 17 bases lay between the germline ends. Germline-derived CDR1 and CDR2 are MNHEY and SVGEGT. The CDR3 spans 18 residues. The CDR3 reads CASSYTRTRTYSNQPQHF. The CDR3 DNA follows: TGTGCCAGCAGTTACACCAGAACACGGACCTATAGCAATCAGCCCCAGCATTTT.

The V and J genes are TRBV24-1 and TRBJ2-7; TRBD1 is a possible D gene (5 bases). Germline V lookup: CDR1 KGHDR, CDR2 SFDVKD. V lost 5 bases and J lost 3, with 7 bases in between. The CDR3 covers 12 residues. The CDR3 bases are TGTGCCACCAGTGCAGACAGCTACGAGCAGTACTTC. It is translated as CATSADSYEQYF.

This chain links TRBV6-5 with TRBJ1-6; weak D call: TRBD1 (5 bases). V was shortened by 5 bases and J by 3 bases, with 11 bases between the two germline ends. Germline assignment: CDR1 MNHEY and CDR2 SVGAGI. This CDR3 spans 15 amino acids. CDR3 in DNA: TGTGCCAGCAGTCCCGGGACTCACTATAATTCACCCCTCCACTTT. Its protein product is CASSPGTHYNSPLHF.

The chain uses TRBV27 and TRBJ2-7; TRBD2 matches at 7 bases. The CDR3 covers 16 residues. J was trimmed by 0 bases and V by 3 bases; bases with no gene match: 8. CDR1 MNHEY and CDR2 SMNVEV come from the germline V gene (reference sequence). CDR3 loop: CASSFYPGGRSYEQYF. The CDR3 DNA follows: TGTGCCAGCAGTTTTTACCCGGGAGGCCGCTCCTACGAGCAGTACTTC.

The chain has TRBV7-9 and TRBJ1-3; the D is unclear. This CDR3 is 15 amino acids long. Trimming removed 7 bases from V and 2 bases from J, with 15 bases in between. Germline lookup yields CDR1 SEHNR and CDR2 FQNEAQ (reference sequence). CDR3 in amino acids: CASTLSGSTGNTIYF. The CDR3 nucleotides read TGTGCCAGCACTCTATCCGGGAGCACTGGAAACACCATATATTTT.